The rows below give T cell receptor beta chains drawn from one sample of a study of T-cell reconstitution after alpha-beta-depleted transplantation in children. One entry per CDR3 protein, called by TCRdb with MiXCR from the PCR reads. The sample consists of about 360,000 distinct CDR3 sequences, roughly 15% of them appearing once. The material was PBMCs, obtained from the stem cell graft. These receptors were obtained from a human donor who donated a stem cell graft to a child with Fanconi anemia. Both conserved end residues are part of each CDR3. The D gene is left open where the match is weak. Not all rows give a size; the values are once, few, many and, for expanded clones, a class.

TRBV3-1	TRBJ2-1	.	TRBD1	CASSQDGTGGWGEQFF	TGTGCCAGCAGCCAAGATGGGACAGGGGGCTGGGGTGAGCAGTTCTTC
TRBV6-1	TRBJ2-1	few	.	CASTRGLSSYNEQFF	TGTGCCAGCACCCGGGGCTTAAGCTCCTACAATGAGCAGTTCTTC
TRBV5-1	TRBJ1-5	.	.	CASSPGVNQPQHF	TGCGCCAGCAGCCCAGGGGTCAATCAGCCCCAGCATTTT
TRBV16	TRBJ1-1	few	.	CASSQQLGRDTEAFF	TGTGCCAGCAGCCAACAATTAGGTCGGGACACTGAAGCTTTCTTT
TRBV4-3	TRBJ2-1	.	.	CASSQEGPSRNNEQFF	TGCGCCAGCAGCCAAGAAGGCCCCTCTCGCAACAATGAGCAGTTCTTC
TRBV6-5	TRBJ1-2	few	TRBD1	CASSYRTGVYGYTF	TGTGCCAGCAGTTACCGGACAGGTGTCTATGGCTACACCTTC
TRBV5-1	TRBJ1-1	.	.	CASSSGWGDLDTEAFF	TGCGCCAGCAGCTCGGGTTGGGGGGATCTGGACACTGAAGCTTTCTTT
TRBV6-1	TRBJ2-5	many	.	CASSHQQYQETQYF	TGTGCCAGCAGCCACCAACAGTACCAAGAGACCCAGTACTTC
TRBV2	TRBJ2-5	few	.	CASSDRGDVETQYF	TGTGCCAGCAGTGACCGGGGCGATGTAGAGACCCAGTACTTC
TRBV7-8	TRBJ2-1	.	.	CASSLAQGRSYNEQFF	TGTGCCAGCAGCTTAGCCCAGGGTAGATCCTACAATGAGCAGTTCTTC
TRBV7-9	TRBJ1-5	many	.	CASSLRGSNQPQHF	TGTGCCAGCAGCTTAAGGGGGAGCAATCAGCCCCAGCATTTT
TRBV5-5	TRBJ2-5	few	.	CASSLRVLPGETQYF	TGTGCCAGCAGCTTGCGGGTTCTCCCTGGTGAGACCCAGTACTTC
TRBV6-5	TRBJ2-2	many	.	CASSYSEWTGELFF	TGTGCCAGCAGTTACTCTGAGTGGACCGGGGAGCTGTTTTTT
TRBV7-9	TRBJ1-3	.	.	CASSWGDIGNTIYF	TGTGCCAGCAGCTGGGGGGATATTGGAAACACCATATATTTT
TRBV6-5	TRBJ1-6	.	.	CASSYSSPVSSYNSPLHF	TGTGCCAGCAGTTACTCGAGTCCGGTTAGCTCCTATAATTCACCCCTCCACTTT
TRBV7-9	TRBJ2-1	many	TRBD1	CASSLATGYNEQFF	TGTGCCAGCAGCTTAGCGACAGGGTACAATGAGCAGTTCTTC
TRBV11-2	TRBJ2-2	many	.	CASSLTVNGELFF	TGTGCCAGCAGCTTGACAGTTAACGGGGAGCTGTTTTTT
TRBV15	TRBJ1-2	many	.	CATSRDRGDPYTF	TGTGCCACCAGCAGAGATCGGGGGGACCCCTACACCTTC
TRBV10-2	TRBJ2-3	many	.	CASSASFATDTQYF	TGCGCCAGCAGTGCTAGCTTCGCGACAGATACGCAGTATTTT
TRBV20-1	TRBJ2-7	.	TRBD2	CSAEDRTGGGTAEQYF	TGCAGTGCTGAAGATAGAACCGGGGGGGGTACGGCCGAGCAGTACTTC
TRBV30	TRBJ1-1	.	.	CAWSVLGEGTEAFF	TGTGCCTGGAGTGTCCTGGGGGAGGGCACTGAAGCTTTCTTT
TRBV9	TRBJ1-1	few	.	CASSVGGPRAEAFF	TGTGCCAGCAGCGTAGGGGGGCCCAGGGCCGAAGCTTTCTTT
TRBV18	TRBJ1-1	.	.	CASCPGHYTEAFF	TGTGCCAGCTGTCCGGGACATTACACTGAAGCTTTCTTT
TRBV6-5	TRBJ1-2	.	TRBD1	CASSYSNVGQINYGYTF	TGTGCCAGCAGTTACTCGAACGTGGGACAGATAAACTATGGCTACACCTTC
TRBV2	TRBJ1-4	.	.	CASSEPQEKLFF	TGTGCCAGCAGTGAACCTCAGGAAAAACTGTTTTTT
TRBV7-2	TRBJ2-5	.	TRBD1	CASSPGTAFETQYF	TGTGCCAGCAGCCCCGGGACAGCTTTTGAGACCCAGTACTTC
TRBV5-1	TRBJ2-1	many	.	CASSLRQSSYNEQFF	TGCGCCAGCAGCTTGCGACAGAGCTCCTACAATGAGCAGTTCTTC
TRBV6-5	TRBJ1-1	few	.	CASSNRDTKSEAFF	TGTGCCAGCAGCAACCGGGACACTAAAAGTGAAGCTTTCTTT
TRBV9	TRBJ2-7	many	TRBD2	CASSVGTSGRYEQYF	TGTGCCAGCAGCGTAGGGACTAGCGGGCGCTACGAGCAGTACTTC
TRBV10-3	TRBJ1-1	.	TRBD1	CAISSKGDRGIMNTEAFF	TGTGCCATCAGCTCGAAGGGAGACAGGGGGATAATGAACACTGAAGCTTTCTTT
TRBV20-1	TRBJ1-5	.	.	CSAPAGGGSNQPQHF	TGCAGTGCTCCCGCGGGGGGGGGTAGCAATCAGCCCCAGCATTTT
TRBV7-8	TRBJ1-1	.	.	CASRQIVNTEAFF	TGTGCCAGCCGACAGATAGTGAACACTGAAGCTTTCTTT
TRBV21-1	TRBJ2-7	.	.	CASSKESLDILF	TGTGCCAGCAGCAAAGAATCTCTGGACATTCTCTTC
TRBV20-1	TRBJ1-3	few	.	CSASVGNTIYF	TGCAGTGCTAGTGTGGGAAACACCATATATTTT
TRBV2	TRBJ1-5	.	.	CASSDKFSRDAFNQPQHF	TGTGCCAGCAGTGACAAGTTTTCCAGGGACGCCTTCAATCAGCCCCAGCATTTT
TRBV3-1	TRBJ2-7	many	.	CASSRARGEQYF	TGTGCCAGCAGTCGAGCTAGGGGTGAGCAGTACTTC
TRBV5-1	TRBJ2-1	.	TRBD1	CASSIQGAFNEQFF	TGCGCCAGCAGCATACAGGGGGCGTTCAATGAGCAGTTCTTC
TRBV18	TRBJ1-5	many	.	CASSPLADSNQPQHF	TGTGCCAGCTCACCACTGGCAGATAGCAATCAGCCCCAGCATTTT
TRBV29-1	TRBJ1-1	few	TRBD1	CSVWDRHFEAFF	TGCAGCGTTTGGGACAGACATTTTGAAGCTTTCTTT
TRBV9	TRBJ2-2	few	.	CASSVVLNTGELFF	TGTGCCAGCAGCGTAGTTCTGAACACCGGGGAGCTGTTTTTT
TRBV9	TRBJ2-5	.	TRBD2	CASSATSGGTGQETQYF	TGTGCCAGCAGCGCGACTAGCGGGGGAACCGGACAAGAGACCCAGTACTTC
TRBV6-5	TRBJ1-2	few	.	CASSWTGTNYGYTF	TGTGCCAGCAGTTGGACGGGAACCAACTATGGCTACACCTTC
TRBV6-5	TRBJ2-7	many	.	CASRKDSREQYF	TGTGCCAGCAGAAAAGACAGTCGGGAGCAGTACTTC
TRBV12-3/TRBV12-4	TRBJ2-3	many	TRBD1	CASRVGTGSTDTQYF	TGTGCCAGCAGGGTGGGGACAGGAAGCACAGATACGCAGTATTTT
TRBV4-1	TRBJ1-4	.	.	CASSQERRNGLGEKLFF	TGCGCCAGCAGCCAAGAGCGGAGGAATGGCTTGGGCGAAAAACTGTTTTTT
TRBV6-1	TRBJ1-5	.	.	CASSEADNQPQHF	TGTGCCAGCAGTGAGGCAGACAATCAGCCCCAGCATTTT